What follows describes a single T cell receptor beta chain. Compared with germline, one end of the junction differs, possibly owing to a read error. Sequenced by immunoSEQ multiplex PCR; TCRdb stores in-frame clones only, minus some. Among around 88,000 clones listed, about nine tenths were seen once. As to treatment: preoperative locoregional IRX-2 cytokine immunotherapy. This phase Ib study tested locoregional IRX-2 cytokine immunotherapy given before surgery. Germline CDR1 and CDR2: MNHGY and SAAAGT. The CDR3 runs 15 residues. The sample belongs to a study of preoperative IRX-2 immunotherapy in early breast cancer.

The TCR was taken from a human donor with breast cancer. The specimen was tumor tissue, collected after IRX-2 immunotherapy. The chain couples TRBV6-8 to TRBJ2-1, with 9 bases that match TRBD2. The DNA for the CDR3 is TGTGCCAGCAGTGACTCTGCGGGAGGGCGTGATGAGCAGTTCTTC. Translated: CASSDSAGGRDEQFF.